What follows are 21 T cell receptor beta chains derived from one specimen sequenced in a study of blood T cell repertoires in COVID-19. The assay was immunoSEQ multiplex PCR, and TCRdb's table has in-frame clones only and misses some. The sample carries about 140,000 clones, 88% recorded once. The sample was peripheral blood. The source of these receptors is a man between 60 and 75 years old with active or convalescent COVID-19.

V usage is TRBV6-1 and J usage is TRBJ1-1; tentatively, D is TRBD1 (6 bases). Germline CDR1 is MNHNS and CDR2 is SASEGT. V was shortened by 0 bases and J by 5 bases, with 16 bases between the two germline ends. This CDR3 has 16 residues. CDR3 sequence reads: CASSEAWSGGRTEAFF. In DNA form, the CDR3 reads TGTGCCAGCAGTGAAGCGTGGTCGGGGGGCAGGACTGAAGCTTTCTTT.

The chain is built from TRBV19 and TRBJ1-5; D ambiguous. The V gene lost 1 base and the J gene lost 4 bases, with 8 bases spanning the gap. Germline V gives CDR1 LNHDA, CDR2 SQIVND (reference sequence). This CDR3 contains 14 residues. The CDR3 region is CASSIGKPNQPQHF. The CDR3 DNA is TGTGCCAGTAGTATAGGAAAGCCGAATCAGCCCCAGCATTTT.

The chain uses TRBV11-1 and TRBJ2-7, with D maybe TRBD2 (6 bases). V was clipped by 7 bases and J by 3 bases, with 13 bases between them. Germline assignment: CDR1 SGHAT and CDR2 FQDESV (reference sequence). This CDR3 has 13 amino acids. CDR3 bases: TGTGCCAGCACCCGGAGGGAAGGCTACGAGCAGTACTTC. Protein sequence: CASTRREGYEQYF.

This chain connects TRBV3-1 (or the pseudogene TRBV3-2) to TRBJ1-3; 10 nucleotides match TRBD1. This CDR3 region has 18 residues. Trimming removed 2 bases from V and 2 bases from J; junction bases left unmatched: 9. Germline loops: CDR1 LGHDT, CDR2 YNNKEL (reference sequence). CDR3 coding DNA: TGTGCCAGCAGCCAATTACCTCCGGGACAGGGGCCTGGAAACACCATATATTTT. Translating gives CASSQLPPGQGPGNTIYF.

This clone was counted once. J is TRBJ2-7 and V is TRBV11-2, with TRBD1 matching 9 bases. CDR3 size: 16 residues. V was clipped by 5 bases and J by 3 bases; unmatched bases: 11. The germline gives CDR1 SGHAT, CDR2 FQNNGV. The CDR3 is CASSTLGQGSGYEQYF. The CDR3 DNA reads TGTGCCAGCAGCACCCTTGGACAGGGGAGTGGCTACGAGCAGTACTTC.

This sequence joins TRBV5-1 and TRBJ2-5, with 9 bases lining up with TRBD1. CDR3 size: 14 residues. CDR1 SGHRS and CDR2 YFSETQ come from the germline V gene. V was pared by 3 bases and J by 5 bases, with 5 bases of the junction left unmatched. The CDR3 DNA reads TGCGCCAGCAGCTCCCGGGACAGGGTTGAGACCCAGTACTTC. Translating it yields CASSSRDRVETQYF.

The genes are TRBV18 and TRBJ2-1; D gene ambiguous. V dropped 3 bases and J dropped 0 bases, with 9 bases sitting between them. CDR1 is KGHSH and CDR2 is LQKENI in the germline V gene. The CDR3 is 15 amino acids. The CDR3: CASSPRYNSYNEQFF. CDR3 coding DNA: TGTGCCAGCTCACCCCGATACAACTCCTACAATGAGCAGTTCTTC.

This rearrangement joins TRBV12-3 or TRBV12-4 to TRBJ1-5; D not certain. The CDR3 contains 13 residues. Trimming left V 3 bases short and J 5 bases short, with 8 bases between. The DNA of the CDR3 is TGTGCCAGCAGTTTTCCTTCCCATCAGCCCCAGCATTTT. It codes for CASSFPSHQPQHF.

The chain has TRBV5-1 and TRBJ1-4, with D maybe TRBD1 (5 bases). Trimming took off 6 bases at V and 3 bases at J, with 15 bases between the two ends. Germline CDR1 and CDR2: SGHRS and YFSETQ. The CDR3 is 15 amino acids. The CDR3 loop reads CASTTGDISNEKLFF. CDR3 coding DNA: TGCGCCAGCACGACGGGGGATATTTCTAATGAAAAACTGTTTTTT.

In this sample, this clone turned up once. The CDR3 DNA sequence: TGTGCCAGCAGTCTGGGGACAGGGCATGGCTATGGCTACACCTTC. It translates to CASSLGTGHGYGYTF. The rearrangement uses TRBV28 and TRBJ1-2, with 9 bases that match TRBD1. This CDR3 has 15 amino acids. Germline V gives CDR1 MDHEN, CDR2 SYDVKM. V dropped 5 bases and J dropped 4; count of bases not matched to a gene: 8.

The rearrangement joins TRBV28 to TRBJ1-2; no definite D call. This CDR3 is built from 12 residues. CDR1 is MDHEN and CDR2 is SYDVKM in the germline V gene. The ends were cut back, 3 bases at V and 1 base at J, with 3 bases in the middle. The DNA of the CDR3 is TGTGCCAGCAGTTTCGTTAACTATGGCTACACCTTC. Translating it yields CASSFVNYGYTF.

The chain recombines TRBV28 with TRBJ1-1; D remains unclear. The V gene's germline CDR1 is MDHEN and CDR2 SYDVKM. V lost 5 bases, J lost 0 bases, and 13 bases lay in between. CDR3 size: 15 residues. The CDR3 protein is CASSPLMGLNTEAFF. The CDR3 DNA reads TGTGCCAGCAGTCCCCTTATGGGCCTGAACACTGAAGCTTTCTTT.

The chain recombines TRBV7-9 with TRBJ2-7; TRBD1 might be the D (6 bases). This CDR3 region has 15 residues. CDR1 SEHNR and CDR2 FQNEAQ come from the germline V gene (reference sequence). V was clipped by 0 bases and J by 4 bases, with 13 bases between them. The CDR3 nucleotides are TGTGCCAGCAGCTTAGCGAGACAGGCCTCATACGAGCAGTACTTC. Translating gives CASSLARQASYEQYF.

In DNA form, the CDR3 reads TGTGCCAGCAGTTACGGACAGGTCTCCGGGGAGCTGTTTTTT. It yields the protein CASSYGQVSGELFF. This sequence joins TRBV6-5 and TRBJ2-2; 7 bases align to TRBD1. V was pared by 2 bases and J by 6 bases, with 3 bases of the junction left unmatched. The CDR3 has 14 amino acids. Germline V CDR1 and CDR2: MNHEY, SVGAGI.

V is TRBV7-2 and J is TRBJ2-7; perhaps TRBD2 as D (6 bases). V lost 4 bases and J lost 5, with 18 bases in between. This CDR3 is built from 15 residues. CDR1 and CDR2 (germline): SGHTA, FQGNSA. CDR3 sequence: CASSSTSGSFDEQYF. The CDR3 nucleotides are TGTGCCAGCAGCTCTACCTCCGGGAGTTTTGACGAGCAGTACTTC.

The chain links TRBV19 to TRBJ2-6; possible D gene TRBD2, 5 bases. The V end was cut by 7 bases, the J end by 0 bases, with 19 bases between. Germline CDR1 is LNHDA and CDR2 is SQIVND (reference sequence). CDR3 size: 18 residues. The CDR3 is CASMAQTKSRSGANVLTF. In DNA, the CDR3 is TGTGCCAGTATGGCCCAGACTAAGAGCCGCTCTGGGGCCAACGTCCTGACTTTC.

This clone showed up just a few times. Different DNA sequences within this sample yield the same CDR3. The gene calls are TRBV14 and TRBJ1-6; 9 bases agree with TRBD1. Germline-derived CDR1 and CDR2 are SGHDN and FVKESK. This CDR3 has 13 amino acids. Trimming removed 5 bases from V and 8 bases from J; junction bases left unmatched: 1. The CDR3 DNA is TGTGCCAGCAGCAGGACAGGGGATTCACCCCTCCACTTT. Amino acids: CASSRTGDSPLHF.

The chain has TRBV25-1 and TRBJ1-2; perhaps TRBD1 as D (5 bases). The CDR3 is 13 residues long. CDR1 and CDR2 (germline): MGHDK, SYGVNS. The V end lost 3 bases, the J end lost 5 bases, and 10 bases lay between the germline ends. The CDR3 DNA reads as TGTGCCAGCAGTGAGGCGGGGCGATATGGCTACACCTTC. Translating it yields CASSEAGRYGYTF.

The chain combines TRBV3-1 (or the pseudogene TRBV3-2) with TRBJ1-1, with 7 bases fitting TRBD1. The CDR3 runs 15 residues. CDR1 and CDR2 (germline): LGHDT, YNNKEL (reference sequence). Unmatched junction bases numbered 6, after V lost 0 bases and J lost 5 bases. CDR3 sequence (DNA): TGTGCCAGCAGCCAAGATCGGAGGGGGCGGACTGAAGCTTTCTTT. Translation: CASSQDRRGRTEAFF.

The chain uses TRBV18 and TRBJ2-7; 10 bases map to TRBD1. The germline gives CDR1 KGHSH, CDR2 LQKENI. After removal of 4 bases from V and 4 bases from J, the junction contained 7 bases not matched to a gene. The CDR3 totals 15 residues. The CDR3 DNA follows: TGTGCCAGCTCACGTCGGGACAGGGGATTTTACGAGCAGTACTTC. Protein sequence: CASSRRDRGFYEQYF.

The chain has TRBV7-9 and TRBJ2-2; 11 nucleotides line up with TRBD2. CDR1 and CDR2 from the germline V gene are SEHNR and FQNEAQ (reference sequence). This CDR3 contains 15 residues. The junction had 4 bases not matched to a gene; V was cut back by 5 bases and J by 5 bases. CDR3 bases: TGTGCCAGCAGCCCCCTAGCGGGAGGAACCGGGGAGCTGTTTTTT. Translating gives CASSPLAGGTGELFF.